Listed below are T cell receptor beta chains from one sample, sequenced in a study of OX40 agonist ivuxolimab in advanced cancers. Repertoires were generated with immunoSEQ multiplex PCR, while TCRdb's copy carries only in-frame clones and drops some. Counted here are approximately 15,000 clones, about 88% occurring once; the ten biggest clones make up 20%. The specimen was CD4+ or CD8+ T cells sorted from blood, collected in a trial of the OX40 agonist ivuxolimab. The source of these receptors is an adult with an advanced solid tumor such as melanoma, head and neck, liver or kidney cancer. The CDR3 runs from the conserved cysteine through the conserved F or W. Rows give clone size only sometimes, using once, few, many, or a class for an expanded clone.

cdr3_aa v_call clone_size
CASSFSSGANVLTF TRBV5-8 NA
CASSPQGLGTDTQYF TRBV28 once
CARGGGQGPNTGELFF TRBV7-9 NA
CATNTGKNTEAFF TRBV19 NA
CASRAGQGSYNEQFF TRBV27 NA
CASSPREGVTGELFF TRBV7-6 once
CASGGLAGGTNTGELFF TRBV19 NA
CASAMTGAGPDTQYF TRBV6-1 NA
CSVRDSLGGYTF TRBV29-1 NA
CASSLTGASGNSPLHF TRBV28 NA
CASSWKPGHEKTTNEKLFF TRBV28 NA
CASSSGTVSLETQYF TRBV7-9 NA
CASSIVAADTQYF TRBV19 NA
CATSNAGELFF TRBV15 NA
CASSFSTGLLTEAFF TRBV27 NA
CASSPTPGANVLTF TRBV7-8 NA
CASSVPFYNEQFF TRBV7-2 NA
CASSIVVRGSGELFF TRBV19 once
CATSRDYQFSSYEQYF TRBV15 NA
CASSLGTSGNEQFF TRBV11-3 NA
CASNRGLNEKLFF TRBV6-6 few
CASSYTGGPQNEQFF TRBV6-5 NA
CASSEYRRGAAVKLFF TRBV25-1 NA
CASSPYGSNQPQHF TRBV18 NA